Sequencing of this T cell receptor (beta chain) was carried out in a study of T-cell memory formation after mild COVID-19. Broader study findings: For second-wave clones that peaked at day 37, SARS-CoV-2 specificity went unverified. Contracting clones, day 15 to 85, had balanced CD4/CD8, and later expanders favored CD4+.

The germline gives CDR1 SGDLS, CDR2 YYNGEE. The ends were cut back, 3 bases at V and 10 bases at J, with 17 bases in the middle. This CDR3 contains 15 residues. This clonotype turned up a few times. Its antigen is as yet unknown. Using constant-segment primers, 5'RACE produced TCR alpha and TCR beta cDNA libraries carrying sample barcodes and UMIs. One entry per CDR3 protein, called by TCRdb with MiXCR from the 5' RACE reads. This table holds fewer than 300,000 distinct CDR3 sequences, roughly 17% found once. The genes are TRBV9 and TRBJ1-6; D is uncertain. The source is a man between 18 and 29 years old who had mild COVID-19 (a few samples of this study predate the infection). Cell type and time point are not known. The sequenced sample was PBMCs or a T cell subset sorted from them (not recorded which). CDR3 DNA: TGTGCCAGCAGCGCCGGGAGGCTAGAAGGGTCACCCCTCCACTTT. Protein: CASSAGRLEGSPLHF.